This T cell receptor beta chain was documented in a study of cytotoxic CD8 clonotypes in ibrutinib-treated CLL. Broader study findings: Clonality rose at ibrutinib response and fell back toward baseline at progression. With treatment, public clonotypes, which were uncommon, either contracted or remained stable.

A word on this clone: Antigen unknown.

The length of the CDR3 is 16 residues. Losses at the gene ends were 0 bases for V and 6 bases for J; bases not matched to a gene: 9. CDR1 is SGHAT and CDR2 is FQNNGV in the germline V gene. The method was immunoSEQ multiplex PCR; TCRdb's version includes in-frame clones alone and lacks a portion of them. The sample contains approximately 330,000 clones, 80% of which appear only once. The chain employs TRBV11-2 and TRBJ2-3, with 7 bases aligning to TRBD2. The sequence came from a human donor with chronic lymphocytic leukemia. Sequences were derived from PBMCs, sampled before ibrutinib treatment. CDR3 amino acids: CASSLEGKAGSDTQYF. The CDR3 DNA follows: TGTGCCAGCAGCTTAGAGGGAAAAGCGGGATCGGATACGCAGTATTTT.